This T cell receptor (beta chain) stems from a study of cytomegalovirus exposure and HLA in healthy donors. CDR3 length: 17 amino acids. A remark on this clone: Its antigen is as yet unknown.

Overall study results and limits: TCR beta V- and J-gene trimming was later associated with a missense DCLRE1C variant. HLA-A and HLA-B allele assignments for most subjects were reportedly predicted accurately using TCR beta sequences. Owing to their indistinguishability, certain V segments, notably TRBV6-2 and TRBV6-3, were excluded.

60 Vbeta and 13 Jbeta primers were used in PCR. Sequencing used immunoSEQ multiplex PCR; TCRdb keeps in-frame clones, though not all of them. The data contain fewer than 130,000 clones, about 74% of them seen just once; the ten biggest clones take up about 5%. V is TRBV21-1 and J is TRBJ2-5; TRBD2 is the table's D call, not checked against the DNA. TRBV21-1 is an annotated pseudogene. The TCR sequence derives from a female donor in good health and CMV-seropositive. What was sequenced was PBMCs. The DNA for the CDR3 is TGTGCCAGCAGCAAACACCTCGCAGGAGGGTACCAAGAGACCCAGTACTTC. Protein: CASSKHLAGGYQETQYF.